These 5 T cell receptor beta chains were all obtained from the same sample, sequenced in a study of OX40 agonist ivuxolimab in advanced cancers. Sequencing was performed with immunoSEQ multiplex PCR; in TCRdb, only in-frame clones are kept and a portion is missing. The sample records more than 60,000 clones, about 86% being singletons. Sequences were derived from CD4+ or CD8+ T cells sorted from blood, sampled in a trial of the OX40 agonist ivuxolimab. These TCRs come from an adult with an advanced solid tumor such as melanoma, head and neck, liver or kidney cancer.

The chain combines TRBV7-3 with TRBJ2-7, with 7 bases fitting TRBD1. CDR1 is SGHTA and CDR2 is FQGTGA in the germline V gene. This CDR3 comprises 15 residues. J was trimmed by 3 bases and V by 2 bases; bases with no gene match: 7. The CDR3 sequence: CASSLRPGQSYEQYF. The DNA for the CDR3 is TGTGCCAGCAGCTTACGCCCGGGACAGAGCTACGAGCAGTACTTC. The entire variable domain, with the rest obtained from reference TRBV7-3 and TRBJ2-7, is as follows: GAGVSQTPSNKVTEKGKYVELRCDPISGHTALYWYRQSLGQGPEFLIYFQGTGAADDSGLPNDRFFAVRPEGSVSTLKIQRTERGDSAVYLCASSLRPGQSYEQYFGPGTRLTVT.

This clone was found a few times. This sequence joins TRBV19 and TRBJ1-1; the match to TRBD1 covers 9 bases. The CDR3 is 14 residues long. The ends lost 4 bases at V and 6 bases at J; junction bases unmatched: 6. Germline V gene sequence: CDR1 LNHDA, CDR2 SQIVND (reference sequence). Here the CDR3 reads CASSNTGGSAEAFF. In DNA, the CDR3 is TGTGCCAGTAGTAACACAGGGGGCAGCGCTGAAGCTTTCTTT.

The chain joins TRBV29-1 to TRBJ2-6, with D unresolved. The CDR3 sequence is 14 residues long. Germline assignment: CDR1 SQVTM and CDR2 ANQGSEA. The V end lost 4 bases, the J end lost 4 bases, and 11 bases lay between the germline ends. CDR3 DNA sequence: TGCAGCGTTGCCACGGTGTCCGGGGCCAACGTCCTGACTTTC. Amino acids: CSVATVSGANVLTF.

This clone has just one count. The chain joins TRBV13 to TRBJ2-3; D uncertain. Trimming cost V 3 bases and J 2 bases, with 6 bases left between them. The CDR3 runs 13 residues. Germline V gene sequence: CDR1 PRHDT, CDR2 FYEKMQ (reference sequence). In DNA form, the CDR3 reads TGTGCCAGCAGCTTTACGGACACAGATACGCAGTATTTT. This sequence encodes CASSFTDTDTQYF. Using reference TRBV13 and TRBJ2-3 for the parts outside the CDR3, the full variable domain is AAGVIQSPRHLIKEKRETATLKCYPIPRHDTVYWYQQGPGQDPQFLISFYEKMQSDKGSIPDRFSAQQFSDYHSELNMSSLELGDSALYFCASSFTDTDTQYFGPGTRLTVL.

In its sample, this clone was seen once. This sequence joins TRBV4-3 and TRBJ2-7; 7 nucleotides agree with TRBD2. Losses at the gene ends were 0 bases for V and 0 bases for J; bases not matched to a gene: 5. Looked up from germline, CDR1 is LGHNA and CDR2 is YSLEER. CDR3 length: 16 amino acids. The CDR3 nucleotides are TGCGCCAGCAGCCAAGATACTAGCGCGAGCTCCTACGAGCAGTACTTC. It codes for CASSQDTSASSYEQYF.